The entry below gives a single T cell receptor (beta chain) sequence along with its context. The record originates from a study of blood T cell repertoires in COVID-19. The protocol was immunoSEQ multiplex PCR, while the TCRdb copy is restricted to in-frame clones and leaves out a portion. The table lists over 60,000 clones, 70% to 90% of them singletons. V shed 2 bases and J shed 1 base, with 5 bases lying between them. Germline V gene data show CDR1 as LNHDA and CDR2 as SQIVND (reference sequence). The length of the CDR3 is 13 residues. This chain links TRBV19 with TRBJ2-5; no clear D. The specimen was peripheral blood. The TCR originated in a man in his 70s with active or convalescent COVID-19. CDR3 in amino acids: CASSISSQETQYF. Here the CDR3 DNA reads TGTGCCAGTAGTATAAGCTCCCAAGAGACCCAGTACTTC.